These 16 T cell receptor beta chains came from one sample sequenced in a study of shared clonotypes between healthy human individuals. Positively selected for CCR7, the CD45RO-negative cells used as naive CD8 cells excluded terminally differentiated effector memory CD45RA+ cells. Clones were sequenced by immunoSEQ multiplex PCR, and TCRdb holds only the in-frame ones, with some missing. The sample yields 700,000 to 950,000 clones, 96% seen once. Sequencing was performed on naive CD8+ T cells sorted from blood. The origin of the receptors is a young man in good health.

This sequence joins TRBV29-1 and TRBJ2-7; 8 positions agree with TRBD2. The CDR3 extends over 13 amino acids. Germline V gene lookup returns CDR1 SQVTM and CDR2 ANQGSEA. J gave up 2 bases and V 7 bases, and 7 bases lay outside the gene matches. CDR3 coding DNA: TGCAGCGCTACTAATAGCGGGACCTACGAGCAGTACTTC. Its translation: CSATNSGTYEQYF.

The V and J genes are TRBV10-2 and TRBJ2-5, with TRBD1 identical over 10 bases. Germline CDR1 is WSHSY and CDR2 is SAAADI. J was trimmed by 9 bases and V by 0 bases; bases with no gene match: 4. This CDR3 has 14 amino acids. CDR3 loop: CASSESVTGGAQYF. CDR3 sequence (DNA): TGCGCCAGCAGTGAGTCAGTGACAGGGGGCGCCCAGTACTTC.

The chain couples TRBV9 to TRBJ2-7, with D perhaps TRBD2 (5 bases). The V gene's germline CDR1 is SGDLS and CDR2 YYNGEE. The CDR3 runs to 15 residues. The germline V and J ends were trimmed by 4 bases and 3 bases, with 17 bases remaining between them. CDR3 region: CASSLHMGGGYEQYF. The CDR3 bases are TGTGCCAGCAGCCTCCATATGGGTGGAGGCTACGAGCAGTACTTC.

The genes are TRBV5-4 and TRBJ2-2; D could derive from TRBD1 or TRBD2 (7 bases each). Germline V gene sequence: CDR1 SGHNT, CDR2 YYREEE (reference sequence). Trimming shortened V by 4 bases and J by 5 bases, and 18 bases separated the two germline ends. The CDR3 extends over 16 amino acids. CDR3 bases: TGTGCCAGCAGCGGGGGGGACAGTACTAGGACCGGGGAGCTGTTTTTT. Its protein product is CASSGGDSTRTGELFF.

V usage is TRBV2 and J usage is TRBJ2-1, with TRBD1 identical over 9 bases. The CDR3 is 14 residues long. V shed 6 bases, J shed 6 bases, and the junction held 6 bases outside the gene matches. Germline V gives CDR1 SNHLY, CDR2 FYNNEI. The CDR3 coding sequence is TGTGCCAGCAGGGGGACAGGGATACCCAATGAGCAGTTCTTC. The encoded protein is CASRGTGIPNEQFF.

The rearrangement uses TRBV19 and TRBJ2-7, with D perhaps TRBD2 (6 bases). Trimming took 7 bases from V and 6 from J, leaving 25 bases between them. Germline V gene data show CDR1 as LNHDA and CDR2 as SQIVND (reference sequence). This CDR3 is built from 16 residues. Here the CDR3 DNA reads TGTGCCAGTACCCCGAGTCCGGGAGATGCGGGTCTCGAGCAGTACTTC. Translated: CASTPSPGDAGLEQYF.

The V call is TRBV10-1, the J call TRBJ2-7, with TRBD1 matching over 8 bases. Germline V gives CDR1 WNHNN, CDR2 SYGVQD (reference sequence). The length of the CDR3 is 16 residues. Unmatched junction bases numbered 10, after V lost 4 bases and J lost 2 bases. The CDR3 coding sequence is TGCGCCAGCAGTGCCCCCGCAGGGGGCCCCACCTACGAGCAGTACTTC. Translated: CASSAPAGGPTYEQYF.

This clone appeared once. This sequence joins TRBV10-3 and TRBJ2-3; TRBD2 might be the D (6 bases). Per germline, CDR1 ENHRY and CDR2 SYGVKD. CDR3 length: 17 residues. The germline V and J ends were trimmed by 4 bases and 4 bases, with 21 bases remaining between them. CDR3 loop: CAISVGPPGSEADTQYF. The DNA of the CDR3 is TGTGCCATCAGTGTGGGTCCCCCCGGGAGCGAGGCAGATACGCAGTATTTT.

About this clone: Other DNA sequences in the same sample also yield this CDR3. The chain is built from TRBV27 and TRBJ1-5, with D uncertain. V dropped 2 bases and J dropped 1 base, with 6 bases sitting between them. Per the germline V gene, CDR1 is MNHEY and CDR2 is SMNVEV (reference sequence). This CDR3 has 14 residues. CDR3 sequence: CASSLAGSNQPQHF. As DNA, the CDR3 is TGTGCCAGCAGTTTAGCAGGAAGCAATCAGCCCCAGCATTTT.

The rearrangement uses TRBV12-5 and TRBJ2-3, with TRBD1 as a possible D gene (5 bases). The germline V gene has CDR1 LGHNT and CDR2 FRNRAP. The CDR3 runs to 14 residues. The V gene lost 8 bases and the J gene lost 4 bases, with 16 bases spanning the gap. CDR3 amino acids: CASFCLSGSDTQYF. CDR3 sequence (DNA): TGTGCTAGTTTCTGTCTTTCAGGGTCAGATACGCAGTATTTT.

The V and J genes are TRBV5-4 and TRBJ2-3; 8 bases line up with TRBD2. Trimming cost V 2 bases and J 0 bases; bases outside gene matches: 5. This CDR3 comprises 16 residues. The germline V gene encodes CDR1 SGHNT and CDR2 YYREEE (reference sequence). The CDR3 spells CASSFGLAASTDTQYF. As DNA, the CDR3 is TGTGCCAGCAGCTTTGGACTAGCTGCTAGCACAGATACGCAGTATTTT.

The chain uses TRBV28 and TRBJ2-7, with no clear D. V lost 6 bases, J lost 4 bases, and 16 bases lay in between. The CDR3 extends over 14 amino acids. Per the germline V gene, CDR1 is MDHEN and CDR2 is SYDVKM. In nucleotides, the CDR3 is TGTGCCAGCAGCCCTCCAATAAGCGCTTACGAGCAGTACTTC. Its translation: CASSPPISAYEQYF.

The V gene is TRBV6-5, the J gene TRBJ1-2; TRBD1 might be the D (5 bases). The CDR3 runs 15 residues. The V end lost 0 bases, the J end lost 8 bases, and 16 bases lay between the germline ends. Germline V gene data show CDR1 as MNHEY and CDR2 as SVGAGI. The CDR3 sequence is CASSYSGTPSEGYTF. The CDR3 DNA reads as TGTGCCAGCAGTTACTCTGGGACTCCATCAGAGGGCTACACCTTC.

Concerning this clone itself: The sample carries other DNA sequences with the same CDR3. The chain links TRBV29-1 to TRBJ2-2, with D possibly TRBD1 on 5 matching bases. Germline V gives CDR1 SQVTM, CDR2 ANQGSEA. Deletions cut 4 bases from V and 1 base from J, with 7 bases between. The CDR3 extends over 13 amino acids. Written as DNA, the CDR3 is TGCAGCGTTGTGGACAAGAACACCGGGGAGCTGTTTTTT. It codes for CSVVDKNTGELFF.

The chain uses TRBV29-1 and TRBJ2-2; D not resolved. The CDR3 covers 15 residues. With 0 bases removed from V and 0 bases from J, the gap between germline ends came to 8 bases. Germline V CDR1 and CDR2: SQVTM, ANQGSEA. The chain's CDR3 is CSVEDANANTGELFF. CDR3 bases: TGCAGCGTTGAAGATGCCAACGCGAACACCGGGGAGCTGTTTTTT.

The chain recombines TRBV2 with TRBJ1-4; a weak D match, TRBD1 (6 bases). The V end lost 1 base, the J end lost 8 bases, and 14 bases lay between the germline ends. CDR3 length equals 15 residues. From germline, CDR1 is SNHLY and CDR2 FYNNEI. The chain's CDR3 is CASSEEGGDREKLFF. CDR3 sequence (DNA): TGTGCCAGCAGTGAAGAAGGGGGAGATCGAGAAAAACTGTTTTTT.